The T cell receptor beta chain under discussion was sequenced for a study of T cell repertoires in cytomegalovirus infection. Overall study context: CMV infection plus the matching HLA type was flagged by public TCR beta signatures. Study-level findings and limits: There were carriers of CMV plus the relevant HLA, and cumulative public TCR beta family frequency identified them. Dominant in the ex vivo response were TCR beta clonotypes restricted by HLA-C and specific for CMV.

This clonotype was seen only a few times. Its target is unknown. A single record per CDR3 protein comes from TCRdb applying MiXCR to the reads. Altogether a few hundred thousand distinct CDR3 sequences are present, roughly an eighth being singletons, with the ten largest covering around 9%. The CDR3 runs 15 residues. Germline assignment: CDR1 SGHTA and CDR2 FQGTGA. Trimming cost V 5 bases and J 3 bases, with 15 bases left between them. The TCR originated in a human donor in good health (CMV status not recorded). Some clones in this sample may be carry-over from other donors' samples. The rearrangement joins TRBV7-3 to TRBJ2-3; D may be TRBD2 (5 bases). Sequencing used PBMCs. The CDR3 here is CASSPQLGMTDTQYF. The CDR3 nucleotides read TGTGCCAGCAGCCCACAACTAGGGATGACAGATACGCAGTATTTT. The full variable domain, its missing parts supplied by reference TRBV7-3 and TRBJ2-3, is GAGVSQTPSNKVTEKGKYVELRCDPISGHTALYWYRQSLGQGPEFLIYFQGTGAADDSGLPNDRFFAVRPEGSVSTLKIQRTERGDSAVYLCASSPQLGMTDTQYFGPGTRLTVL.